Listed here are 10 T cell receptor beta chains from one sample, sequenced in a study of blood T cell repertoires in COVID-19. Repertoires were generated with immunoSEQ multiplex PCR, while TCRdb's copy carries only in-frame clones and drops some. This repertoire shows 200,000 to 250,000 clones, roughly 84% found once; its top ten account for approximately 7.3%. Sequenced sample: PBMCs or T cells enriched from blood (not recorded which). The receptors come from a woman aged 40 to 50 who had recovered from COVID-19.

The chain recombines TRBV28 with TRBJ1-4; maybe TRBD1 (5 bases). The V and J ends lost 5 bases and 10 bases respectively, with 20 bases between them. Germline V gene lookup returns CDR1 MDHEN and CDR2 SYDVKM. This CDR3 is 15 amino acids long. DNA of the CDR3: TGTGCCAGCAGTCCTAATAAGAAACCGGGGGGAAAACTGTTTTTT. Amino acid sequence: CASSPNKKPGGKLFF.

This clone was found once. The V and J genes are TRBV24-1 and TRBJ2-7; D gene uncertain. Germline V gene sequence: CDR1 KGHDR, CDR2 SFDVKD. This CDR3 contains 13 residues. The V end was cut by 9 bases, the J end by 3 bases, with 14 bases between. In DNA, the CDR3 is TGTGCCACCGGGCCCCGTCCCCTCTACGAGCAGTACGTC. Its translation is CATGPRPLYEQYV.

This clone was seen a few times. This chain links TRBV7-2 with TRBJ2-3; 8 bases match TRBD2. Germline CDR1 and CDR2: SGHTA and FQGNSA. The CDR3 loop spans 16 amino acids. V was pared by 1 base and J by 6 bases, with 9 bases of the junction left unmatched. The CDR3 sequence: CASSLGGLGPSDTQYF. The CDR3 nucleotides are TGTGCCAGCAGCTTAGGGGGACTAGGACCATCTGATACGCAGTATTTT.

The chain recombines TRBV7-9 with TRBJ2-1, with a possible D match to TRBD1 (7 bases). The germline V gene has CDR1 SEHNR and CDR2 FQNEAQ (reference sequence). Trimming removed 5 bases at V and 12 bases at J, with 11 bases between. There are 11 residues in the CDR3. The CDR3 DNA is TGTGCCAGCAGCCCAGGGGGGTCGCAGTTCTTC. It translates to CASSPGGSQFF.

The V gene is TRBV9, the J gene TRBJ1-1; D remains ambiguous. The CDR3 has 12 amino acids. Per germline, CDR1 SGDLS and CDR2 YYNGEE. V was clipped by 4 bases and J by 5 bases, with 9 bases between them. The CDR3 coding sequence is TGTGCCAGCAGCCCGACGGGGACTGAAGCTTTCTTT. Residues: CASSPTGTEAFF.

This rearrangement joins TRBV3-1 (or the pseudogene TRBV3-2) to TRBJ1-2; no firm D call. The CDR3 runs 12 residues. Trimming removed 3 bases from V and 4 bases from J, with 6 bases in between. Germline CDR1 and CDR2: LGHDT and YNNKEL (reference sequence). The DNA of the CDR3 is TGTGCCAGCAGCCACCTAGGCTATGGCTACACCTTC. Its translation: CASSHLGYGYTF.

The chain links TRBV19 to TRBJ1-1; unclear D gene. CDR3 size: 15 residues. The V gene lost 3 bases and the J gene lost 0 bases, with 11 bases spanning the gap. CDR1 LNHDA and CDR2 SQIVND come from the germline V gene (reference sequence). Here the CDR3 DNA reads TGTGCCAGTAGTATGGCCCGGGAAATGAACACTGAAGCTTTCTTT. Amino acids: CASSMAREMNTEAFF.

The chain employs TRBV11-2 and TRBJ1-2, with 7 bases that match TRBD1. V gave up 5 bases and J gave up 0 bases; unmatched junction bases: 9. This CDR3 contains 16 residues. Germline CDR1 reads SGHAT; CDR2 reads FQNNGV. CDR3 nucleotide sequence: TGTGCCAGCAGCCCCCGGACAGGCAGAACTAACTATGGCTACACCTTC. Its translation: CASSPRTGRTNYGYTF.

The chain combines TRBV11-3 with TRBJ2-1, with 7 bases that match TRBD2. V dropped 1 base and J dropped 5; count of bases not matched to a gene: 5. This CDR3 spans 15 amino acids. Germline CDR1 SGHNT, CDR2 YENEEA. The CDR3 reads CASSLGLRGDNEQFF. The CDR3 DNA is TGTGCCAGCAGCTTAGGTCTTCGGGGGGACAATGAGCAGTTCTTC.

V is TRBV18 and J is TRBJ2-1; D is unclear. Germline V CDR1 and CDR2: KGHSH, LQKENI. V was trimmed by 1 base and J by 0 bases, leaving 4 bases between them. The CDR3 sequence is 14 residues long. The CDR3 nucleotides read TGTGCCAGCTCACCACAGAGCTCCTACAATGAGCAGTTCTTC. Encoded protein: CASSPQSSYNEQFF.